The 12 T cell receptor beta chains reported below all come from one sample, sequenced in a study of T-cell reconstitution after alpha-beta-depleted transplantation in children. Unique molecular identifiers were incorporated when the TCRbeta library was constructed. TCRdb re-analysed the PCR reads in MiXCR, keeping a single row per CDR3 protein. The sample contains approximately 490,000 distinct CDR3 sequences, under 12% of which appear only once. The sample here was PBMCs, taken before TCRalphabeta/CD19-depleted stem cell transplant. These receptors were collected from a child aged 2-15 years with inherited bone marrow failure, due to receive a stem cell transplant.

This clonotype showed up many times. This chain uses TRBV29-1 with TRBJ2-7; tentatively, D is TRBD1 (6 bases). The V and J ends lost 0 bases and 3 bases respectively, with 9 bases between them. Germline V gene sequence: CDR1 SQVTM, CDR2 ANQGSEA. This CDR3 spans 13 amino acids. The CDR3 sequence is CSVEDNRDYEQYF. CDR3 coding DNA: TGCAGCGTTGAAGACAACAGGGACTACGAGCAGTACTTC.

A word on this clonotype: This may come from a read error, since a much larger clone is one base off. The V and J genes are TRBV27 and TRBJ2-7; possible D gene TRBD2, 6 bases. Germline-derived CDR1 and CDR2 are MNHEY and SMNVEV (reference sequence). V was cut by 5 bases and J by 7 bases, with 12 bases left in between. The CDR3 contains 12 residues. The CDR3 loop is CASSAGLWEQYF. As DNA, the CDR3 is TGTGCCAGCAGTGCGGGGCTGTGGGAGCAGTACTTC.

There are a few counts of this clonotype. The chain recombines TRBV12-3 or TRBV12-4 with TRBJ1-6, with D unclear. The CDR3 runs 12 residues. V lost 6 bases to trimming and J lost 10 bases, with 10 bases between them. In DNA form, the CDR3 reads TGTGCCAGCAGCGGGGTCGAGTCACCCCTCCACTTT. As protein: CASSGVESPLHF.

The V gene is TRBV10-3, the J gene TRBJ1-2; D may be TRBD1 (5 bases). Per the germline V gene, CDR1 is ENHRY and CDR2 is SYGVKD. This CDR3 contains 17 residues. V was pared by 3 bases and J by 3 bases, with 20 bases between. The CDR3: CAISDYTPGIGDYGYTF. The CDR3 DNA reads as TGTGCCATCAGTGATTATACCCCAGGGATCGGAGACTATGGCTACACCTTC.

The chain employs TRBV19 and TRBJ2-7; D is uncertain. Germline V gene data show CDR1 as LNHDA and CDR2 as SQIVND (reference sequence). V gave up 10 bases and J gave up 2 bases, with 12 bases separating them. CDR3 length: 12 amino acids. The CDR3 spells CATSRGPYEQYF. DNA of the CDR3: TGTGCCACTTCCCGAGGCCCCTACGAGCAGTACTTC.

This clonotype was counted many times. The V and J genes are TRBV3-1 and TRBJ2-1; D gene uncertain. The V gene lost 1 base and the J gene lost 8 bases, with 9 bases spanning the gap. The CDR3 runs 13 residues. Germline values: CDR1 LGHDT, CDR2 YNNKEL (reference sequence). The CDR3 DNA reads as TGTGCCAGCAGCCAAGGGCCAGACTATGAGCAGTTCTTC. Translation gives CASSQGPDYEQFF.

This clonotype was detected a few times. The genes are TRBV27 and TRBJ2-7, with 8 nucleotides matching TRBD1. V was pared by 4 bases and J by 7 bases, with 6 bases of the junction left unmatched. In germline, CDR1 is MNHEY, CDR2 SMNVEV (reference sequence). The CDR3 totals 13 residues. The CDR3 nucleotides are TGTGCCAGCAGTTACCAGGGGGCGCAAGAGCAGTACTTC. Its protein product is CASSYQGAQEQYF.

This clonotype appeared a few times. CDR3 coding DNA: TGTGCCAGCAGCCGGGTTAGCGGGTCGAGTACTGAGCAGTTCTTC. Translation: CASSRVSGSSTEQFF. The chain combines TRBV7-2 with TRBJ2-1; 7 positions match TRBD2. This CDR3 is 15 amino acids long. Germline V gene data show CDR1 as SGHTA and CDR2 as FQGNSA. The V segment lost 5 bases and the J segment 9 bases; nucleotides outside the gene matches: 13.

This clonotype was observed a few times. V gene TRBV12-3 or TRBV12-4 combines with J gene TRBJ2-2; a possible D gene is TRBD2 (6 bases). The CDR3 sequence is 14 residues long. V gave up 6 bases and J gave up 4 bases, with 12 bases separating them. The CDR3 coding sequence is TGTGCCAGCAGGGGACTTTCCGGCACCGGGGAGCTGTTTTTT. This encodes CASRGLSGTGELFF.

As to this clonotype: A read error may account for a junction end that differs from germline. The chain employs TRBV5-5 and TRBJ2-1; TRBD2 aligns across 8 bases. The CDR3 covers 15 residues. From germline, CDR1 is SGHKS and CDR2 YYEKEE (reference sequence). For the CDR3, the DNA is TGTGCCAGCAGCTTGCTGGCTAGCGGGCGCAATGCGCAGTTCTTC. The encoded protein is CASSLLASGRNAQFF. Supplemented by reference TRBV5-5 and TRBJ2-1, the full variable domain reads DAGVTQSPTHLIKTRGQQVTLRCSPISGHKSVSWYQQVLGQGPQFIFQYYEKEERGRGNFPDRFSARQFPNYSSELNVNALLLGDSALYLCASSLLASGRNAQFFGPGTRLTVL.

The V gene is TRBV7-9, the J gene TRBJ2-7, with TRBD2 matching 9 bases. Germline loops: CDR1 SEHNR, CDR2 FQNEAQ (reference sequence). The CDR3 is 15 amino acids. Unmatched junction bases numbered 3, after V lost 1 base and J lost 2 bases. CDR3: CASSLGGRAAYEQYF. Written as DNA, the CDR3 is TGTGCCAGCAGCTTAGGCGGGAGGGCCGCCTACGAGCAGTACTTC.

In this sample, this clonotype turned up many times. This rearrangement joins TRBV6-2 or TRBV6-3 to TRBJ2-1, with D perhaps matching TRBD1 or TRBD2 (6 bases each). Germline CDR1 MNHEY, CDR2 SVGEGT. This CDR3 contains 17 residues. The germline V and J ends were trimmed by 6 bases and 3 bases, with 21 bases remaining between them. CDR3: CASSPRGRQGLYNEQFF. CDR3 sequence (DNA): TGTGCCAGCAGCCCACGGGGGCGGCAGGGCCTCTACAATGAGCAGTTCTTC.